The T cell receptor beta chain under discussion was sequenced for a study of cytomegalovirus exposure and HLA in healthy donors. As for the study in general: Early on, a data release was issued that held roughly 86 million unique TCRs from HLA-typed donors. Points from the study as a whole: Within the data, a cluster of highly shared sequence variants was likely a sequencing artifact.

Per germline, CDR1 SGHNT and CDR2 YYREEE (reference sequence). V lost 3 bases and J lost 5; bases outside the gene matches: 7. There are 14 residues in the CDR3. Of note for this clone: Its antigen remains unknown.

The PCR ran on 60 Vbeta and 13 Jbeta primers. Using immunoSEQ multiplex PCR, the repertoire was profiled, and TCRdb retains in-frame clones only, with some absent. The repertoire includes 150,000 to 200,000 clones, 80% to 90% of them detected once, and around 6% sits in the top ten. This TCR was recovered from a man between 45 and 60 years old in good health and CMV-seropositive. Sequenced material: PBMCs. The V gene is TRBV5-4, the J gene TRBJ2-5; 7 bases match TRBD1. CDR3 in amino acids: CASSSVDRDETQYF. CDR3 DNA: TGTGCCAGCAGCTCCGTCGACAGGGATGAGACCCAGTACTTC.